The rows below give T cell receptor beta chains drawn from one sample of a study of cytomegalovirus exposure and HLA in healthy donors. Measured with immunoSEQ multiplex PCR; TCRdb has only the in-frame clones, and not every one. Here the sample spans 110,000 to 150,000 clones, around 75% being singletons. Material: PBMCs. All receptors derive from a man between 60 and 70 years old in good health and CMV-seronegative. The CDR3 runs from the conserved cysteine through the conserved F or W. D genes are given only for firm matches. Size values are once, few and many counts, or a class for expanded clones, and some rows have none.

D: TRBD1
J: TRBJ1-3
V: TRBV10-2
size: .
DNA: TGCGCCAGCAGGGGACAGGCCTCTGGAAACACCATATATTTT
CDR3: CASRGQASGNTIYF

D: .
J: TRBJ2-5
V: TRBV28
size: .
DNA: TGTGCCAGCAGCTCAAGGGGGGAGACCCAGTACTTC
CDR3: CASSSRGETQYF

D: .
J: TRBJ1-2
V: TRBV10-3
size: few
DNA: TGTGCCATCAGACAGGGTAACTATGGCTACACCTTC
CDR3: CAIRQGNYGYTF

D: .
J: TRBJ1-2
V: TRBV6-5
size: .
DNA: TGTGCCAGCAGTTCACAGCTGGACTATGGCTACACCTTC
CDR3: CASSSQLDYGYTF

D: .
J: TRBJ2-2
V: TRBV6-5
size: .
DNA: TGTGCCAGCCTGTCCGGCGTGGGCGTGCTGTTTTTT
CDR3: CASLSGVGVLFF

D: .
J: TRBJ2-7
V: TRBV15
size: .
DNA: TGTGCCACCAGCAACTACCACGGGGATGGGCAGTACTTC
CDR3: CATSNYHGDGQYF

D: TRBD2
J: TRBJ2-1
V: TRBV7-9
size: few
DNA: TGTGCCAGCCTACCCCGCTCGTTTAGCGGGAGGCCATCCTACAATGAGCAGTTCTTC
CDR3: CASLPRSFSGRPSYNEQFF

D: TRBD2
J: TRBJ2-3
V: TRBV14
size: .
DNA: TGTGCCAGCAGCCAAGATCTGGGCGGGAGTAGCACAGATACGCAGTATTTT
CDR3: CASSQDLGGSSTDTQYF

D: .
J: TRBJ2-7
V: TRBV6-1
size: few
DNA: TGTGCCAGTTTACGGACAGCGGCTGACTACGAGCAGTACTTC
CDR3: CASLRTAADYEQYF

D: .
J: TRBJ1-1
V: TRBV6-5
size: .
DNA: TGTGCCAGCAGTCCCTCGGAGGGTGAAGCTTTCTTT
CDR3: CASSPSEGEAFF

D: .
J: TRBJ2-4
V: TRBV23-1
size: .
DNA: TGCGCCAGCACCCTTAGTTCGGGAAGTTTAGCCAAAAACATTCAGTACTTC
CDR3: CASTLSSGSLAKNIQYF

D: TRBD2
J: TRBJ2-7
V: TRBV5-4
size: .
DNA: TGTGCCACCACCGAGGGACTAGCGGGGACCTACGAGCAGTACTTC
CDR3: CATTEGLAGTYEQYF

D: TRBD1
J: TRBJ2-7
V: TRBV28
size: .
DNA: TGTGCCAGCAGCCCGCAGGACAGACAGGGCGAGCAGTACTTC
CDR3: CASSPQDRQGEQYF

D: TRBD2
J: TRBJ2-3
V: TRBV6-5
size: .
DNA: TGTGCCAGCAGGTACACTAGCGGGGGCACAGATACGCAGTATTTT
CDR3: CASRYTSGGTDTQYF

D: TRBD1
J: TRBJ1-2
V: TRBV6-4
size: .
DNA: TGTGCCAGCAGCCCCTATGACAGGGGTGGCTACACCTTC
CDR3: CASSPYDRGGYTF

D: .
J: TRBJ2-5
V: TRBV19
size: .
DNA: TGTGCCAGTAGTATCGGGGCTAGCGCAGAGACCCAGTACTTC
CDR3: CASSIGASAETQYF

D: .
J: TRBJ1-1
V: TRBV6-6
size: .
DNA: TGTGCCAGCAGTTACGTTCCAGGAATGAACACTGAAGCTTTCTTT
CDR3: CASSYVPGMNTEAFF

D: TRBD2
J: TRBJ2-4
V: TRBV7-9
size: few
DNA: TGTGCCAGCTCGCGCGAGCGGGGGGTGTACAACATTCAGTACTTC
CDR3: CASSRERGVYNIQYF

D: TRBD1
J: TRBJ1-2
V: TRBV7-2
size: .
DNA: TGTGCCAGCAGCTCAAGGGGGCTCTTTTACGGCTACACCTTC
CDR3: CASSSRGLFYGYTF

D: .
J: TRBJ2-7
V: TRBV18
size: .
DNA: TGTGCCAGCTCACCGACGGGGTCCAGCTCCTACGAGCAGTACTTC
CDR3: CASSPTGSSSYEQYF

D: TRBD2
J: TRBJ2-1
V: TRBV5-1
size: .
DNA: TGCGCCAGCAGCTTCCTAGCGGGAGCCGATGAGCAGTTCTTC
CDR3: CASSFLAGADEQFF

D: TRBD1
J: TRBJ1-5
V: TRBV2
size: .
DNA: TGTGCCAGCAGCCAAGGGGACAGACTCATAAATAGCAATCAGCCCCAGCATTTT
CDR3: CASSQGDRLINSNQPQHF